What follows is one T cell receptor (beta chain) and its context. Assay: immunoSEQ multiplex PCR; the TCRdb copy retains only in-frame clones and omits some. There are about 80,000 clones in the sample; more than 90% occur only once, and around 0.75% lies in the top ten. The data were taken from a study of OX40 agonist ivuxolimab in advanced cancers. The CDR3 is 16 amino acids. Germline V gene lookup returns CDR1 LNHNV and CDR2 YYDKDF (reference sequence). The V gene end was trimmed by 2 bases and the J gene end by 4 bases; junction bases not matched to a gene: 8. The source material was CD4+ or CD8+ T cells sorted from blood, sampled in a trial of the OX40 agonist ivuxolimab. The rearrangement joins TRBV15 to TRBJ2-3, with 8 bases that match TRBD1. The sequence derives from an adult with an advanced solid tumor such as melanoma, head and neck, liver or kidney cancer. CDR3 protein: CATSRKQWGQADTQYF. The CDR3 DNA follows: TGTGCCACCAGCAGAAAACAATGGGGACAGGCAGATACGCAGTATTTT. The full variable domain, with the rest looked up from reference TRBV15 and TRBJ2-3, is DAMVIQNPRYQVTQFGKPVTLSCSQTLNHNVMYWYQQKSSQAPKLLFHYYDKDFNNEADTPDNFQSRRPNTSFCFLDIRSPGLGDTAMYLCATSRKQWGQADTQYFGPGTRLTVL.